The entry that follows covers one T cell receptor (beta chain) sequence. The data were obtained in a study of blood T cell dynamics during melanoma immunotherapy. Background on the study: First-line therapy was either pembrolizumab or nivolumab with ipilimumab for metastatic melanoma.

Germline loops: CDR1 SGHAT, CDR2 FQNNGV. The CDR3 consists of 15 residues. The V end lost 6 bases, the J end lost 8 bases, and 17 bases lay between the germline ends. Time point indicated: week 3, after first cycle of checkpoint inhibitor. Response was assessed by RECIST 1.1 at 12 weeks, except a couple of rapid progressors. Patients had no prior systemic cancer treatment, immunosuppressants or other active cancers. The table came from immunoSEQ multiplex PCR; TCRdb's copy has only in-frame clones and leaves some out. The sample lists some 5,700 clones; roughly 84% were seen once. The source of this sequence is a human donor with melanoma. The rearrangement uses TRBV11-2 and TRBJ1-6, with D possibly being TRBD1 (6 bases). The sample consisted of blood, taken from a patient treated with checkpoint blockade. CDR3 coding DNA: TGTGCCAGCAGTTCGGGGGGCCCAAATTATTCACCCCTCCACTTT. Amino acid sequence: CASSSGGPNYSPLHF.